This T cell receptor beta chain was sequenced in a study of T cell repertoires in ileal Crohn's disease. Findings of the study overall: Compared with non-smokers, active smokers at surgery showed more clonal expansions.

Note on this clone: Its antigen is not identified.

Sequencing used immunoSEQ multiplex PCR; TCRdb keeps in-frame clones, though not all of them. The table lists about 3,900 clones, around 82% of them singletons, with approximately 14% in the top ten. The length of the CDR3 is 17 residues. The V gene's germline CDR1 is MGHRA and CDR2 YSYEKL. V was clipped by 0 bases and J by 4 bases; unmatched bases: 8. This sample's time point: neoterminal ileum biopsy at postoperative endoscopy, about 6 months after surgery. The receptor's source is an adult with Crohn's disease. Sequencing used ileal tissue. The V and J genes are TRBV4-1 and TRBJ1-2; 10 nucleotides match TRBD1. CDR3 DNA sequence: TGCGCCAGCAGCCAAGATCGGACAGGGGGTTCCCTCTATGGCTACACCTTC. This codes for CASSQDRTGGSLYGYTF.